Each of the 29 T cell receptor beta chains below was sequenced from the same sample in a study of blood T cells in healthy people across ages. PCR was performed a second time for about 7 to 11 cycles using a sample-barcoded 5' primer and a J-beta primer mix. TCRdb recomputed calls from the 5' RACE reads with MiXCR, one row per CDR3 protein. Of hundreds of thousands of distinct CDR3 sequences in the sample, roughly 44% were seen once. Specimen: blood. The receptor source for this set is a man between 60 and 75 years old in good health.

In this sample, this clonotype turned up many times. The V call is TRBV28, the J call TRBJ1-2; D possibly corresponds to TRBD1 (5 bases). The CDR3 totals 13 residues. The V gene's germline CDR1 is MDHEN and CDR2 SYDVKM. The V gene lost 4 bases and the J gene lost 3 bases, with 9 bases spanning the gap. This CDR3 reads CASSSGQYYGYTF. In DNA form, the CDR3 reads TGTGCCAGCAGTTCGGGGCAGTACTATGGCTACACCTTC.

Written as DNA, the CDR3 is TGCGCCAGCAGCTTGGAAGGACTAGCGGCGGGCACAGATACGCAGTATTTT. The encoded protein is CASSLEGLAAGTDTQYF. The chain recombines TRBV5-1 with TRBJ2-3, with 10 bases matching TRBD2. Trimming at V came to 0 bases and at J to 1 base, leaving 5 bases not matched to a gene. Germline CDR1 and CDR2: SGHRS and YFSETQ. This CDR3 region has 17 residues. Based on the CDR3 plus reference TRBV5-1 and TRBJ2-3, the full variable domain is KAGVTQTPRYLIKTRGQQVTLSCSPISGHRSVSWYQQTPGQGLQFLFEYFSETQRNKGNFPGRFSGRQFSNSRSEMNVSTLELGDSALYLCASSLEGLAAGTDTQYFGPGTRLTVL.

This chain links TRBV7-2 with TRBJ2-5; unclear D gene. From germline, CDR1 is SGHTA and CDR2 FQGNSA. The CDR3 has 13 residues. Trimming removed 8 bases from V and 5 bases from J, with 15 bases in between. The CDR3 nucleotides read TGTGCCAGCGGCCCTAGGATGGGGGAGACCCAGTACTTC. Its translation: CASGPRMGETQYF.

There are a few counts of this clonotype. This sequence joins TRBV7-9 and TRBJ1-4; 9 positions match TRBD1. CDR1 and CDR2 from the germline V gene are SEHNR and FQNEAQ (reference sequence). With 3 bases clipped from V and 2 bases from J, the junction kept 10 bases outside the gene matches. The CDR3 consists of 18 residues. CDR3 in amino acids: CASSFSKQGARTNEKLFF. The CDR3 DNA is TGTGCCAGCAGCTTCTCAAAACAGGGGGCTCGGACTAATGAAAAACTGTTTTTT.

The chain recombines TRBV7-6 with TRBJ2-1; the match to TRBD2 covers 11 bases. Near its end, the DNA agrees better with TRBJ2-7, so the J call may be wrong. The CDR3 is made up of 16 amino acids. Germline CDR1 and CDR2: SGHVS and FNYEAQ. The CDR3 spells CASSPRLAGSLDKQYF. The DNA for the CDR3 is TGTGCCAGCAGCCCCCGACTAGCGGGGTCGCTCGACAAGCAGTACTTC.

The chain recombines TRBV11-2 with TRBJ2-1; D might be TRBD2 (6 bases). Trimming removed 5 bases from V and 10 bases from J, with 18 bases in between. Germline CDR1 and CDR2: SGHAT and FQNNGV. This CDR3 region has 14 residues. Here the CDR3 reads CASSPRRGAGEQFF. CDR3 coding DNA: TGTGCCAGCAGCCCCCGGAGGGGAGCGGGCGAGCAGTTCTTC.

This chain joins TRBV4-3 and TRBJ1-6, with D perhaps matching TRBD1 (5 bases). The CDR3 sequence is 16 residues long. Looked up from germline, CDR1 is LGHNA and CDR2 is YSLEER. V lost 4 bases and J 7 bases, leaving 17 bases between the germline ends. The CDR3 region has the DNA TGCGCCAGCAGCCCCTTGGGGACGGCTCCCAATTCACCCCTCCACTTT. It yields the protein CASSPLGTAPNSPLHF.

The chain employs TRBV20-1 and TRBJ2-7; D is possibly TRBD1 (5 bases). The CDR3 spans 14 residues. V dropped 0 bases and J dropped 2 bases, with 11 bases sitting between them. Looked up from germline, CDR1 is DFQATT and CDR2 is SNEGSKA (reference sequence). The CDR3: CSARDGQGAYEQYF. The CDR3 DNA sequence: TGCAGTGCTAGAGATGGGCAGGGCGCCTACGAGCAGTACTTC.

This rearrangement joins TRBV7-9 to TRBJ1-1; 7 positions match TRBD1. The length of the CDR3 is 15 residues. From germline, CDR1 is SEHNR and CDR2 FQNEAQ (reference sequence). V was clipped by 5 bases and J by 1 base; unmatched bases: 7. CDR3 amino acids: CASSTGTDTNTEAFF. The DNA for the CDR3 is TGTGCCAGCAGCACGGGGACAGATACGAACACTGAAGCTTTCTTT.

This clonotype was counted at least ten times. The chain is built from TRBV7-9 and TRBJ1-5; the match to TRBD1 covers 8 bases. The junction had 2 bases not matched to a gene; V was cut back by 5 bases and J by 5 bases. The CDR3 is made up of 13 amino acids. The V gene's germline CDR1 is SEHNR and CDR2 FQNEAQ (reference sequence). The CDR3 reads CASSQTGDQPQHF. The CDR3 nucleotides are TGTGCCAGCAGCCAGACAGGGGATCAGCCCCAGCATTTT.

The chain employs TRBV4-3 and TRBJ2-5; D remains unclear. The end of the DNA fits TRBJ2-7 better, so the J call may be wrong. Germline CDR1 is LGHNA and CDR2 is YSLEER. The CDR3 has 13 amino acids. The CDR3 DNA reads TGCGCCAGCAGCCAACGACCCTTCTACGAGCAGTACTTC. Residues: CASSQRPFYEQYF.

This clonotype was counted a few times. The chain links TRBV2 to TRBJ1-4, with 11 nucleotides matching TRBD1. Germline CDR1 SNHLY, CDR2 FYNNEI. V shed 6 bases and J 0 bases; nucleotides not matched to a gene: 15. The CDR3 covers 20 residues. CDR3 protein: CASRKNSGTGGLATNEKLFF. CDR3 nucleotides: TGTGCCAGCAGAAAGAATTCCGGGACAGGGGGACTTGCAACTAATGAAAAACTGTTTTTT.

V usage is TRBV29-1 and J usage is TRBJ2-4, with D possibly TRBD1 on 6 matching bases. Judging by the DNA end, TRBJ2-7 fits better; the J call may be wrong. The CDR3 spans 15 residues. Germline values: CDR1 SQVTM, CDR2 ANQGSEA. The chain's CDR3 is CSVEFAGQGHDEQYF. Written as DNA, the CDR3 is TGCAGCGTTGAATTTGCAGGTCAGGGACACGACGAGCAGTACTTC.

This clonotype appeared a few times. CDR3 DNA sequence: TGCAGTTATTTCCGGGACAACTCCTACAATGAGCAGTTCTTC. Its protein product is CSYFRDNSYNEQFF. The chain carries TRBV20-1 and TRBJ2-1, with D perhaps TRBD1 (6 bases). The CDR3 length is 14 residues. V was clipped by 8 bases and J by 0 bases, with 14 bases between them. Germline V gene lookup returns CDR1 DFQATT and CDR2 SNEGSKA (reference sequence).

This clonotype was counted only a few times. This CDR3 reads CASSLVEQSEQYF. The DNA for the CDR3 is TGTGCCAGCAGTTTAGTTGAACAGAGTGAGCAGTACTTC. The chain uses TRBV12-3 or TRBV12-4 and TRBJ2-7; D is unclear. V lost 1 base and J 7 bases, leaving 11 bases between the germline ends. The CDR3 extends over 13 amino acids.

The chain carries TRBV10-3 and TRBJ1-2; TRBD1 agrees at 7 bases. CDR3 size: 15 residues. J was trimmed by 5 bases and V by 2 bases; bases with no gene match: 8. Per the germline V gene, CDR1 is ENHRY and CDR2 is SYGVKD. The CDR3 nucleotides read TGTGCCATCAGTGAGCCGGGACAGAATCTATATGGCTACACCTTC. Protein: CAISEPGQNLYGYTF.

The J gene is TRBJ2-4, the V gene TRBV25-1; TRBD1 agrees at 10 bases. The J call may not be correct, given that the DNA end is closer to TRBJ2-7. This CDR3 comprises 15 residues. Germline CDR1 is MGHDK and CDR2 is SYGVNS. CDR3 protein: CASSDLRDRGHEQYF. CDR3 coding DNA: TGTGCCAGCAGTGATCTCCGGGACAGGGGACACGAGCAGTACTTC.

This clonotype was counted ten times or more. V is TRBV29-1 and J is TRBJ2-7; D gene unclear. The ends were cut back, 4 bases at V and 0 bases at J, with 7 bases in the middle. CDR1 is SQVTM and CDR2 is ANQGSEA in the germline V gene. The CDR3 runs to 12 residues. CDR3 amino acids: CSVVQSSYEQYF. Written as DNA, the CDR3 is TGCAGCGTTGTCCAGAGCTCCTACGAGCAGTACTTC.

The gene calls are TRBV6-6 and TRBJ2-2; 9 bases are shared with TRBD1. V shed 4 bases, J shed 6 bases, and the junction held 6 bases outside the gene matches. The CDR3 consists of 15 residues. CDR1 MNHNY and CDR2 SVGAGI come from the germline V gene (reference sequence). CDR3 DNA: TGTGCCAGCAGTTCACAGGGGGCGCCCGCCGGGGAGCTGTTTTTT. Residues: CASSSQGAPAGELFF.

Points on this clonotype: The junction does not match germline at one end; this may be a read error. J is TRBJ2-5 and V is TRBV11-2, with 10 positions matching TRBD2. Germline loops: CDR1 SGHAT, CDR2 FQNNGV. CDR3 size: 16 residues. CDR3 sequence: CASSWTSGGEEGTQDF. DNA of the CDR3: TGTGCCAGCAGCTGGACTAGCGGAGGGGAAGAAGGGACCCAGGACTTC.

The V gene is TRBV3-1, the J gene TRBJ2-7; perhaps TRBD2 as D (6 bases). The germline V gene encodes CDR1 LGHDT and CDR2 YNNKEL (reference sequence). This CDR3 has 13 residues. V was clipped by 5 bases and J by 10 bases, with 18 bases between them. CDR3 sequence (DNA): TGTGCCAGCAGCAAGGGAGGCTTTCGGTCCCAGTACTTC. Its translation is CASSKGGFRSQYF.

There are many counts of this clonotype. V gene TRBV28 combines with J gene TRBJ2-7; D is unresolved. V lost 2 bases and J lost 0, with 5 bases in between. From germline, CDR1 is MDHEN and CDR2 SYDVKM. This CDR3 has 13 residues. DNA of the CDR3: TGTGCCAGCAGTTTACCTAGCTCCTACGAGCAGTACTTC. Translating gives CASSLPSSYEQYF.

V gene TRBV3-1 combines with J gene TRBJ2-1, with D perhaps TRBD1 (6 bases). V shed 1 base and J shed 12 bases, with 13 bases lying between them. The CDR3 spans 13 residues. CDR1 is LGHDT and CDR2 is YNNKEL in the germline V gene (reference sequence). Written as DNA, the CDR3 is TGTGCCAGCAGCCAAGCGGCTTCAGGGGTGCAGTTCTTC. Protein sequence: CASSQAASGVQFF.

This clonotype turned up a few times. This chain joins TRBV5-1 and TRBJ2-5, with 7 bases aligning to TRBD1. The DNA end lines up better with TRBJ2-7; the J call may be wrong. The germline CDR1 and CDR2 sequences are SGHRS and YFSETQ. The CDR3 loop spans 17 amino acids. The CDR3: CASSQTVIQGRSYEQYF. CDR3 in DNA: TGCGCCAGCAGCCAAACGGTAATACAGGGGCGAAGCTACGAGCAGTACTTC.

CDR3 sequence reads: CASSLDPQVNTEAFF. In DNA form, the CDR3 reads TGCGCCAGCAGCTTGGACCCCCAGGTGAACACTGAAGCTTTCTTT. The chain uses TRBV5-1 and TRBJ1-1, with no clear D. Trimming removed 0 bases at V and 0 bases at J, with 9 bases between. CDR3 length: 15 residues. Germline V gene sequence: CDR1 SGHRS, CDR2 YFSETQ.

On this clonotype: One end of the junction fails to match germline, which may point to a read error. The J gene is TRBJ2-1, the V gene TRBV7-2; D unclear. The length of the CDR3 is 13 residues. CDR1 SGHTA and CDR2 FQGNSA come from the germline V gene. CDR3 DNA: TGTGCCAGCAGCGTAGCACCGCCCAATGAGCAGTTCTTC. Protein: CASSVAPPNEQFF.

The chain employs TRBV5-5 and TRBJ2-7; TRBD2 agrees at 16 bases. V was clipped by 1 base and J by 10 bases; unmatched bases: 14. The CDR3 totals 18 residues. The germline V gene encodes CDR1 SGHKS and CDR2 YYEKEE (reference sequence). The CDR3 region has the DNA TGTGCCAGCAGCTTGCTGGGACTAGCGGGAGGGTTGGGACAGGCCCAGTACTTC. Protein: CASSLLGLAGGLGQAQYF.

This sequence joins TRBV19 and TRBJ2-4; D is uncertain. The J call is in doubt because the DNA end fits TRBJ2-5 better. The CDR3 length is 13 residues. From germline, CDR1 is LNHDA and CDR2 SQIVND (reference sequence). The CDR3 DNA reads as TGTGCCAGTAGTATATACGGCGACGAGACCCAGTACTTC. Translating gives CASSIYGDETQYF.

This clonotype has a single count. The V gene is TRBV5-1, the J gene TRBJ2-7; the D is unclear. The J call may be incorrect, as the DNA end agrees better with TRBJ2-5. The V gene's germline CDR1 is SGHRS and CDR2 YFSETQ. CDR3 length equals 14 residues. CDR3 bases: TGCGCCAGCAGCTTGGGCCCCCCCCCAGAGACCCAGTACTTC. It codes for CASSLGPPPETQYF.